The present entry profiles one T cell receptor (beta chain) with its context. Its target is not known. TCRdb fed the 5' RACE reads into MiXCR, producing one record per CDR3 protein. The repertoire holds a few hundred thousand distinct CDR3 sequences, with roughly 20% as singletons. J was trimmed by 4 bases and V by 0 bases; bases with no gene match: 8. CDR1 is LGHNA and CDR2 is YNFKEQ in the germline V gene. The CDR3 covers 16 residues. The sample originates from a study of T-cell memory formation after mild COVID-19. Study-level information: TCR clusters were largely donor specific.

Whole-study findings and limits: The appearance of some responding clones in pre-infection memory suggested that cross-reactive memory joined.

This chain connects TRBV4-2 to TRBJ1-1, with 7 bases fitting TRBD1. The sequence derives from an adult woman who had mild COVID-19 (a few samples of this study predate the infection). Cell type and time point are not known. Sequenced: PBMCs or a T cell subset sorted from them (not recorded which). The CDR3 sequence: CASSQEQGGLSTEAFF. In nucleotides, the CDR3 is TGTGCCAGCAGCCAAGAACAAGGGGGCTTGAGCACTGAAGCTTTCTTT.